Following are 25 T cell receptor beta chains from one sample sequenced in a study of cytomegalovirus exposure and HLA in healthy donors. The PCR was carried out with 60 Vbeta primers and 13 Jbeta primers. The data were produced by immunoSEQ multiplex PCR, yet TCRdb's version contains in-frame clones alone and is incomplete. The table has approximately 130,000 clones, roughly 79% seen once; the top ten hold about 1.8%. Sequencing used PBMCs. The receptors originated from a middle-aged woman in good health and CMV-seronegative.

The CDR3 reads CASSFGQGAGYGYTF. The CDR3 DNA is TGCGCCAGCAGCTTCGGACAGGGGGCGGGGTATGGCTACACCTTC. V gene TRBV5-1 combines with J gene TRBJ1-2, with TRBD1 matching over 11 bases. The CDR3 sequence is 15 residues long. Germline lookup yields CDR1 SGHRS and CDR2 YFSETQ. With V trimmed by 2 bases and J by 5 bases, 5 bases remained unmatched.

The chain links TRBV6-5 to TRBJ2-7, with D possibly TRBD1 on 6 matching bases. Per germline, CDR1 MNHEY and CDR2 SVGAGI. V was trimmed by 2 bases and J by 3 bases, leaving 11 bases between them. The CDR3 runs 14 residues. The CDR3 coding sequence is TGTGCCAGCAGTTACGGTCGACAGGACTACGAGCAGTACTTC. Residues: CASSYGRQDYEQYF.

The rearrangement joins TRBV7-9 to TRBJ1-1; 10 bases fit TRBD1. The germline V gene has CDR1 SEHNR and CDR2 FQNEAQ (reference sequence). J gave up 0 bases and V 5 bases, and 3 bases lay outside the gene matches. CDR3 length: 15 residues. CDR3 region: CASSLGTGVNTEAFF. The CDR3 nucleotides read TGTGCCAGCAGCCTAGGGACAGGGGTGAACACTGAAGCTTTCTTT.

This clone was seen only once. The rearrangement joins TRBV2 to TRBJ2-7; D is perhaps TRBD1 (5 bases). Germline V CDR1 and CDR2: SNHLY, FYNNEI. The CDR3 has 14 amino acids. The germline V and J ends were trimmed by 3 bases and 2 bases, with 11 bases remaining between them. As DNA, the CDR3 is TGTGCCAGCAGTGATTCGACAGTAACCTACGAGCAGTACTTC. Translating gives CASSDSTVTYEQYF.

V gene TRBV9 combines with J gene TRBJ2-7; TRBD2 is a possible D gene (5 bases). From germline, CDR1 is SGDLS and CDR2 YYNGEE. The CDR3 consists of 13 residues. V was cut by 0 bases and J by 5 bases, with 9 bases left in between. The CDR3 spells CASSVAPGNEQYF. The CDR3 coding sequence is TGTGCCAGCAGCGTAGCACCGGGGAACGAGCAGTACTTC.

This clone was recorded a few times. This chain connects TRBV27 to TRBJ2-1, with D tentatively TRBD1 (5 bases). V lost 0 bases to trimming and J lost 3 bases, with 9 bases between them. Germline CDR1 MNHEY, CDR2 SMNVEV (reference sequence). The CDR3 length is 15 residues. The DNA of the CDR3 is TGTGCCAGCAGTTTATCCCCCACAGGCTACAATGAGCAGTTCTTC. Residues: CASSLSPTGYNEQFF.

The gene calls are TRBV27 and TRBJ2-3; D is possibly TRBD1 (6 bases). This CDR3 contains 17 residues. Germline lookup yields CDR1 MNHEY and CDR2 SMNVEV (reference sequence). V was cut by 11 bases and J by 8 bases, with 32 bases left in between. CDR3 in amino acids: CAASTLGGQGLRGTQYF. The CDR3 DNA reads TGTGCCGCCAGCACTCTTGGGGGCCAGGGCTTGAGGGGTACGCAGTATTTT.

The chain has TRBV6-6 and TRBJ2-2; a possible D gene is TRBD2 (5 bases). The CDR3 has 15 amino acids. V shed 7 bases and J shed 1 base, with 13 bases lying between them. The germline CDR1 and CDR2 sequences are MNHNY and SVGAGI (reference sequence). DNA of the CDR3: TGTGCCAGCAAGGTCGACTACCTGAACACCGGGGAGCTGTTTTTT. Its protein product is CASKVDYLNTGELFF.

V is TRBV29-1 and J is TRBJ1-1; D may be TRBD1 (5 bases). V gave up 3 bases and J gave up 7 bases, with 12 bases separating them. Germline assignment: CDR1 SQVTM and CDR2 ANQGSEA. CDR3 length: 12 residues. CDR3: CSVDLTGYEAFF. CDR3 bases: TGCAGCGTTGACCTCACAGGATATGAAGCTTTCTTT.

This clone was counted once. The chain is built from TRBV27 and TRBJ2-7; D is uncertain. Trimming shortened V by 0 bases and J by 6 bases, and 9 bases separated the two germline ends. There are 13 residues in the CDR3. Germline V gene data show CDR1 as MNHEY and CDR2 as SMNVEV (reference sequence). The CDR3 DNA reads TGTGCCAGCAGTTTATCAAGCGTGGGCGAGCAGTACTTC. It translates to CASSLSSVGEQYF.

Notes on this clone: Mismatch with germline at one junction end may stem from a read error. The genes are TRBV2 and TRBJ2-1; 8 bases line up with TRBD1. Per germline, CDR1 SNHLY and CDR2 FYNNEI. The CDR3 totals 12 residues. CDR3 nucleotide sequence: TGTGCCAGCAGTGATCCCCTGCAGGGGGCCCTCTTC. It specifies CASSDPLQGALF.

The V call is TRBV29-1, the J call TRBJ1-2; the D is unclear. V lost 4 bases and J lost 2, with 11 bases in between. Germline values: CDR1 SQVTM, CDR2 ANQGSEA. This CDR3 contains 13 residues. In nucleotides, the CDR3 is TGCAGCGTTGCCGAGGGAGAGAACTATGGCTACACCTTC. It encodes CSVAEGENYGYTF. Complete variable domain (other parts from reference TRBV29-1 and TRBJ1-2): SAVISQKPSRDICQRGTSLTIQCQVDSQVTMMFWYRQQPGQSLTLIATANQGSEATYESGFVIDKFPISRPNLTFSTLTVSNMSPEDSSIYLCSVAEGENYGYTFGSGTRLTVV.

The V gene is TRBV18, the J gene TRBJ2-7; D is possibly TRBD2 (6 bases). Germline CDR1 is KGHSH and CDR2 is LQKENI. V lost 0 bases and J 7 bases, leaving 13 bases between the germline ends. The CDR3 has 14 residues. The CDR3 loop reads CASSPPGGNGEQYF. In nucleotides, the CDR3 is TGTGCCAGCTCACCACCGGGCGGGAATGGTGAGCAGTACTTC.

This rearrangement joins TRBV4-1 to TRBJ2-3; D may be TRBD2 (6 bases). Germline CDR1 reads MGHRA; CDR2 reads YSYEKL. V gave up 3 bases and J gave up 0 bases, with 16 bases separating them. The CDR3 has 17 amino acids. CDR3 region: CASSHDTLAVSTDTQYF. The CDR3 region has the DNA TGCGCCAGCAGCCATGATACACTAGCAGTTAGCACAGATACGCAGTATTTT.

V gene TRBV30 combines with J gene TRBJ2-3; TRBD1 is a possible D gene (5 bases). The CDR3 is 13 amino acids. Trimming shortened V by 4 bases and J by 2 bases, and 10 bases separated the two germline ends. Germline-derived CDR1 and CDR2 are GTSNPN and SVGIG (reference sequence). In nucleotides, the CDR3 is TGTGCCTGGACAGGGTTTTCCACAGATACGCAGTATTTT. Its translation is CAWTGFSTDTQYF. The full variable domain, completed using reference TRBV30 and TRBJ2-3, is SQTIHQWPATLVQPVGSPLSLECTVEGTSNPNLYWYRQAAGRGLQLLFYSVGIGQISSEVPQNLSASRPQDRQFILSSKKLLLSDSGFYLCAWTGFSTDTQYFGPGTRLTVL.

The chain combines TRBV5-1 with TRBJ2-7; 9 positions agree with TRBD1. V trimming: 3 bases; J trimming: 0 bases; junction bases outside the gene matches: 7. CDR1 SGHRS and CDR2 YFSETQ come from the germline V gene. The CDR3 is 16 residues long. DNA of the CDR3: TGCGCCAGCAGCTCACAAAGACAGGGGGGCTCCTACGAGCAGTACTTC. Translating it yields CASSSQRQGGSYEQYF.

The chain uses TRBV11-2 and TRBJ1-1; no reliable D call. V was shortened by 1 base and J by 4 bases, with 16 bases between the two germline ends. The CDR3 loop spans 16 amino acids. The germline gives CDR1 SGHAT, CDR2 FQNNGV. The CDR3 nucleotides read TGTGCCAGCAGCTTAGCCGCGCGGAGCAGTGGCACTGAAGCTTTCTTT. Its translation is CASSLAARSSGTEAFF.

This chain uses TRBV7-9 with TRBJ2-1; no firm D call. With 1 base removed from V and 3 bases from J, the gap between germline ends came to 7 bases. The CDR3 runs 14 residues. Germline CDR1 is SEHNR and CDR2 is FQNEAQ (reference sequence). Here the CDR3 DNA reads TGTGCCAGCAGCTTAGTATCTAGCTACAATGAGCAGTTCTTC. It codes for CASSLVSSYNEQFF.

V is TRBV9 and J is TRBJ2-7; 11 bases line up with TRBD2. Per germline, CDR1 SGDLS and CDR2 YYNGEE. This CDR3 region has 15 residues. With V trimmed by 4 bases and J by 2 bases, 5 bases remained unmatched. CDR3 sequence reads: CASSSGLAGTYEQYF. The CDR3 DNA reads TGTGCCAGCAGCTCAGGACTAGCGGGCACCTACGAGCAGTACTTC.

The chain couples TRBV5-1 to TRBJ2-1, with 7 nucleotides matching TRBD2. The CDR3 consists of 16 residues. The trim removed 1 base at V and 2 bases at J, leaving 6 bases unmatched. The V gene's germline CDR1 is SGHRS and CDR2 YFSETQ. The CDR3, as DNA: TGCGCCAGCAGCTTGTCGGGCGGGAGCGCCTACAATGAGCAGTTCTTC. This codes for CASSLSGGSAYNEQFF.

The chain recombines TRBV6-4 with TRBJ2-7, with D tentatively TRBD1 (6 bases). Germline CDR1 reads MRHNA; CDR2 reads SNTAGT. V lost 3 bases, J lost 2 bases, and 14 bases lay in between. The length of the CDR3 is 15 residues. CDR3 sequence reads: CASSEGAATPYEQYF. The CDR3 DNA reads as TGTGCCAGCAGTGAGGGGGCCGCTACCCCCTACGAGCAGTACTTC.

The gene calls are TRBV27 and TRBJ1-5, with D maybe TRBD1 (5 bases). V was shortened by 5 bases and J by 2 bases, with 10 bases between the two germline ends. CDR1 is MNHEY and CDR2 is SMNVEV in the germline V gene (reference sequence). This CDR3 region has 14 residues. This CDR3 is CASSVWGGNQPQHF. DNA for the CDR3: TGTGCCAGCAGTGTCTGGGGGGGCAATCAGCCCCAGCATTTT.

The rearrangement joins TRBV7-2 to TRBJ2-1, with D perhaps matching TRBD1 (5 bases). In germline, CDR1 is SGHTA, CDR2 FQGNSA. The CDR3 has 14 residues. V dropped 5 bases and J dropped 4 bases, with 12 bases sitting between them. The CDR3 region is CASSHRAGYNEQFF. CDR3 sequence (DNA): TGTGCCAGCAGCCATCGGGCAGGGTACAATGAGCAGTTCTTC.

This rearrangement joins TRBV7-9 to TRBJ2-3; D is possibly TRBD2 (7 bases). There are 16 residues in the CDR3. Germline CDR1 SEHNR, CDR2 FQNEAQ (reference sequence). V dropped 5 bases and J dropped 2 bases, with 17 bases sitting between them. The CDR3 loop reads CASSRGAQYYTDTQYF. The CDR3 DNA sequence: TGTGCCAGCAGCCGGGGGGCACAGTACTACACAGATACGCAGTATTTT.

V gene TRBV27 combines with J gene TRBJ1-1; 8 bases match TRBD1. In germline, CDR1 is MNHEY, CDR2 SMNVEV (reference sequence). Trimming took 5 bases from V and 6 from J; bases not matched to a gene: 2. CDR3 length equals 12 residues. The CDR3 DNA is TGTGCCAGCAGTATACAGGGGGCTGAAGCTTTCTTT. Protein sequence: CASSIQGAEAFF.